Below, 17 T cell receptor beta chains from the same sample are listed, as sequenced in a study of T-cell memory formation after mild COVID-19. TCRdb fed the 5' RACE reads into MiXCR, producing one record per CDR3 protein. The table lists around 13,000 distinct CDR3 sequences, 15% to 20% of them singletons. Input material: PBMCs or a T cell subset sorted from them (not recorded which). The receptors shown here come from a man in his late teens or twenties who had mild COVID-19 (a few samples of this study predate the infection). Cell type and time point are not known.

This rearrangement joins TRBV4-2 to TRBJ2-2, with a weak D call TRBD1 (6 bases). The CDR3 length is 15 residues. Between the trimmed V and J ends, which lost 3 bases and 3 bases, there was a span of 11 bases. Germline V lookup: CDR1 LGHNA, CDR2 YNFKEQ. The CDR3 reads CASSQRQGYTGELFF. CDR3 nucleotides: TGTGCCAGCAGCCAGCGGCAGGGGTACACCGGGGAGCTGTTTTTT.

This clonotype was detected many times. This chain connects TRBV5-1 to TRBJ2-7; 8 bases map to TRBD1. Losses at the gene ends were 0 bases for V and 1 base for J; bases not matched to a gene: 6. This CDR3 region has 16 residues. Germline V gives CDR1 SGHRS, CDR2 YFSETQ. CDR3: CASSLAWGQDSYEQYF. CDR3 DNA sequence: TGCGCCAGCAGCTTGGCCTGGGGACAGGATTCCTACGAGCAGTACTTC.

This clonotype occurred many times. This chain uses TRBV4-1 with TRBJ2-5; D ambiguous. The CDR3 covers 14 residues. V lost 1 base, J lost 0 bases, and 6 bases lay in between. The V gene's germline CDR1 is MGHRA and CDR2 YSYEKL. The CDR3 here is CASSQVPYQETQYF. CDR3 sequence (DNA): TGCGCCAGCAGCCAAGTTCCCTACCAAGAGACCCAGTACTTC.

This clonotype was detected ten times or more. In DNA, the CDR3 is TGCGCCAGCAGCTTGGGCAGCCTACACACCTTC. It translates to CASSLGSLHTF. V and J are TRBV5-1 and TRBJ1-2; D gene ambiguous. CDR3 length: 11 amino acids. Germline CDR1 reads SGHRS; CDR2 reads YFSETQ. V lost 0 bases and J lost 12, with 9 bases in between.

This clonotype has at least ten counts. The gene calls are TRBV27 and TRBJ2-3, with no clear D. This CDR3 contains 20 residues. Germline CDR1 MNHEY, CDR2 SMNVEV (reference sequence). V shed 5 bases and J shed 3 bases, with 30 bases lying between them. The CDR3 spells CASSRLNEGETLARTDTQYF. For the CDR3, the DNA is TGTGCCAGCAGTCGGCTTAATGAAGGTGAAACATTGGCTAGAACAGATACGCAGTATTTT.

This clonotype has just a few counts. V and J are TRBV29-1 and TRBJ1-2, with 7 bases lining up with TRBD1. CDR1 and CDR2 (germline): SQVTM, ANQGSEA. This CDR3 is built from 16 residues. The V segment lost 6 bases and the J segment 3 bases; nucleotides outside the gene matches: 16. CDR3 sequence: CSVGGGSLKSDYGYTF. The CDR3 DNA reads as TGCAGCGTGGGAGGGGGCAGCCTAAAGAGCGACTATGGCTACACCTTC.

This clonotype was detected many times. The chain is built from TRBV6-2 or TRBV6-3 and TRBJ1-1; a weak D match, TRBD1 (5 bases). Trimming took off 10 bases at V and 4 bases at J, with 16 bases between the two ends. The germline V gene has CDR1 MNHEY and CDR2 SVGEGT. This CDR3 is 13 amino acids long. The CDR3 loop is CATTPGPGTEAFF. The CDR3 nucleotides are TGTGCCACCACTCCGGGGCCGGGCACTGAAGCTTTCTTT.

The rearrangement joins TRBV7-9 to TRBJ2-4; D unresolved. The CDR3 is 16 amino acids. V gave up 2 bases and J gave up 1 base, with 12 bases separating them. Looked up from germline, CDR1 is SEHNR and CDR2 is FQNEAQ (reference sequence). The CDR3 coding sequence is TGTGCCAGCAGCTTAAGACGGCCCGGGGCCAAAAACATTCAGTACTTC. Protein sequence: CASSLRRPGAKNIQYF.

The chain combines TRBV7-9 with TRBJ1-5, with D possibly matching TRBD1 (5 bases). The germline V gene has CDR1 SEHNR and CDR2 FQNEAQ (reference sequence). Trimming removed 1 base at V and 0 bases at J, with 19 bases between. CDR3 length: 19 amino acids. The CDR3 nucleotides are TGTGCCAGCAGCTTAGGGCCCACGGGGGAGGGGAATAGCAATCAGCCCCAGCATTTT. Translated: CASSLGPTGEGNSNQPQHF.

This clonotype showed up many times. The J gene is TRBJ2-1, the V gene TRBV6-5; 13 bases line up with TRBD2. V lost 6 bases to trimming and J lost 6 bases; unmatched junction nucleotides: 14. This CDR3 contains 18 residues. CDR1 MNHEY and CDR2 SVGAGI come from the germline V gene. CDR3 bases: TGTGCCAGCAGCCTAACCGGGACTAGCGGGATATCGGGCAATGAGCAGTTCTTC. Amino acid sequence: CASSLTGTSGISGNEQFF.

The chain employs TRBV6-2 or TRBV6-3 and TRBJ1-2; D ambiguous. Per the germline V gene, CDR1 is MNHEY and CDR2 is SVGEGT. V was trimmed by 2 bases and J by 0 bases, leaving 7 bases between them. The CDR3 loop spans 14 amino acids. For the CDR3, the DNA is TGTGCCAGCAGTTACGTTCAGACTAACTATGGCTACACCTTC. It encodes CASSYVQTNYGYTF.

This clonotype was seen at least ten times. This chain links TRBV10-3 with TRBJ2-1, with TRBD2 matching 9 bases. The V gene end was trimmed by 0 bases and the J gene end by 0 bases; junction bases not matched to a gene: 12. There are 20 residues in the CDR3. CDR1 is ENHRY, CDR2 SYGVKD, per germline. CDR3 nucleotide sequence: TGTGCCATCAGTGAGTCGATTTGGCGGGGGGGCCCAAGCTCCTACAATGAGCAGTTCTTC. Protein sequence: CAISESIWRGGPSSYNEQFF.

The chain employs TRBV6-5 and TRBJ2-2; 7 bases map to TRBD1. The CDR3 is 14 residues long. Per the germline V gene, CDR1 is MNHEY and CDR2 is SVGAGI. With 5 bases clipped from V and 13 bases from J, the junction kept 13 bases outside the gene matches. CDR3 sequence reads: CASSPGTASPGLFF. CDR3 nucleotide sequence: TGTGCCAGCAGTCCTGGGACAGCCTCGCCGGGGCTGTTTTTT.

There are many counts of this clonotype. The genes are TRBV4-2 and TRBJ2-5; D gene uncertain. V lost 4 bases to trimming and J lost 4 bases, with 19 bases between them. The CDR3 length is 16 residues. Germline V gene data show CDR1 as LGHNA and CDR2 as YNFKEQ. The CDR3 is CASSPEITLGPETQYF. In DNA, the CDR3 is TGTGCCAGCAGCCCCGAGATAACGTTGGGCCCAGAGACCCAGTACTTC.

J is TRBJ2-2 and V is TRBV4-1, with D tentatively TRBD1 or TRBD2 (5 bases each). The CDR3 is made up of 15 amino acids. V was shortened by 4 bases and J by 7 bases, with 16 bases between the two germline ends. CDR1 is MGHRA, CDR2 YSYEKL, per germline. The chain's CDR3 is CASSRGMGEGGELFF. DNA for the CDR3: TGCGCCAGCAGCCGGGGCATGGGGGAAGGCGGGGAGCTGTTTTTT.

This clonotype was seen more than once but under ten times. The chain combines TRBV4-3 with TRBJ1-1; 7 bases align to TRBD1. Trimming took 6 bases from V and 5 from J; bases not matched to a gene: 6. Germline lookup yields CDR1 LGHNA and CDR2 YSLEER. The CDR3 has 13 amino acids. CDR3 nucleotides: TGCGCCAGCAGGGAGGGGGCAGGGACTGAAGCTTTCTTT. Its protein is CASREGAGTEAFF.

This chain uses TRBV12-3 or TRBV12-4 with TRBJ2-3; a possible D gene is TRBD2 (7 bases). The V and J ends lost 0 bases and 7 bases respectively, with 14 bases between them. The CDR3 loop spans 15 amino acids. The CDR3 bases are TGTGCCAGCAGTTTAGCGGGGGGGGGCGATAATACGCAGTATTTT. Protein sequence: CASSLAGGGDNTQYF.